The T cell receptor beta chain described here comes from a study of radiation and T cells in renal cell carcinoma. This clone was observed a handful of times. Its specificity is unknown. The time point: blood 4 weeks post-SBRT, at nephrectomy. The treatment: 15 Gy SBRT to primary tumor, nephrectomy 4 weeks later. Nephrectomy followed 15 Gy stereotactic body radiation by 4 weeks. Radiation-treated patients gave blood at baseline, week 2 and week 4. Clear cell pathology was present in this patient's renal cell carcinoma. The CDR3 extends over 15 amino acids. V lost 4 bases, J lost 1 base, and 7 bases stayed unmatched. Germline-derived CDR1 and CDR2 are SGHNT and YYREEE (reference sequence). The study, taken as a whole, reports: From baseline, blood top tumor clonotypes peaked at 2 weeks post-radiation.

The repertoire was sequenced with immunoSEQ multiplex PCR; TCRdb's copy has only in-frame clones and lacks some. The table lists 150,000 to 200,000 clones, about 87% of them singletons. Sequencing used blood, obtained from a patient whose treatment included radiotherapy and nephrectomy. This TCR was recovered from a woman aged 50 to 60 with renal cell carcinoma. V and J are TRBV5-4 and TRBJ1-1; 7 bases fit TRBD1. The CDR3 spells CASSLRTGQNTEAFF. Here the CDR3 DNA reads TGTGCCAGCAGCCTCCGGACAGGACAGAACACTGAAGCTTTCTTT.